This T cell receptor beta chain emerged from a study of T cells in women clearing cervical HPV infection. The V end lost 8 bases, the J end lost 5 bases, and 10 bases lay between the germline ends. The germline V gene encodes CDR1 SGHAT and CDR2 FQNNGV. There are 12 residues in the CDR3. The repertoire was sequenced with immunoSEQ multiplex PCR; TCRdb's copy has only in-frame clones and lacks some. The listing records tens of thousands of clones. Comment on this clone: The read is 3 residues too short to cover the CDR3 end, so that end is filled in from the germline J gene.

The TCR sequence derives from a woman aged 18-70 years with a cervical HPV16 infection that either progressed to CIN3+ or cleared (not recorded which). Sequenced material: blood buffy coat. The chain couples TRBV11-2 to TRBJ2-4; possibly TRBD2 for D (5 bases). The CDR3: CASGRGQNIQYF. The sequenced part of the CDR3 DNA is TGTGCCAGCGGACGCGGGCAAAACATT.